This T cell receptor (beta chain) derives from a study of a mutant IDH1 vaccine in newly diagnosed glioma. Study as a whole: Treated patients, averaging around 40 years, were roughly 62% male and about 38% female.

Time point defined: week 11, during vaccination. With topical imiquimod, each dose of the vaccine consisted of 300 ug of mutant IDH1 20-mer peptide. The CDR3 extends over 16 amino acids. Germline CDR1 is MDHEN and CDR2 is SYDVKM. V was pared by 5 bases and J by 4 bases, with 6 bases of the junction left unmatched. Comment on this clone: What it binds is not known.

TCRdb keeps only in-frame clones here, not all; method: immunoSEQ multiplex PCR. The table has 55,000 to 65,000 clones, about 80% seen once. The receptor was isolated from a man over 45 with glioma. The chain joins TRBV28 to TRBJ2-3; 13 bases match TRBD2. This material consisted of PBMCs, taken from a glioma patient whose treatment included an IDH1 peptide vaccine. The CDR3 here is CASSGRGLAGADTQYF. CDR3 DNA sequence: TGTGCCAGCAGTGGAAGAGGACTAGCGGGGGCAGATACGCAGTATTTT.